The rows below give T cell receptor beta chains drawn from one sample of a study of blood T cell repertoires in COVID-19. This table comes from immunoSEQ multiplex PCR, and its TCRdb copy is limited to in-frame clones, with some not included. The table shows about 300,000 clones, with more than 70% occurring only once. Specimen: peripheral blood. The receptors originated from a man between 18 and 35 years old who had recovered from COVID-19. Each CDR3 is given with its conserved first and last residue. The D gene is left open where the match is weak. Clone size is stated in some rows and not others, as once, few, many or a class when expanded.

j_gene: TRBJ2-1; abundance: -; v_gene: TRBV3-1/TRBV3-2; d_gene: TRBD2; CDR3aa: CASSQVLGFRTSGYNEQFF; CDR3nt: TGTGCCAGCAGCCAAGTCTTGGGCTTTAGGACTAGCGGATACAATGAGCAGTTCTTC
j_gene: TRBJ1-4; abundance: -; v_gene: TRBV7-9; d_gene: -; CDR3aa: CASSMRQATNEKLFF; CDR3nt: TGTGCCAGCAGTATGCGACAGGCAACTAATGAAAAACTGTTTTTT
j_gene: TRBJ2-7; abundance: -; v_gene: TRBV13; d_gene: TRBD2; CDR3aa: CASSLGGGSSYEQYF; CDR3nt: TGTGCCAGCAGCCTCGGCGGGGGGAGCTCCTACGAGCAGTACTTC
j_gene: TRBJ2-5; abundance: -; v_gene: TRBV9; d_gene: -; CDR3aa: CASSVGVGGETQYF; CDR3nt: TGTGCCAGCAGCGTAGGGGTCGGGGGAGAGACCCAGTACTTC
j_gene: TRBJ1-3; abundance: -; v_gene: TRBV18; d_gene: -; CDR3aa: CASSPPGGPGNTIYF; CDR3nt: TGTGCCAGCTCACCACCGGGGGGACCAGGAAACACCATATATTTT
j_gene: TRBJ2-7; abundance: -; v_gene: TRBV9; d_gene: -; CDR3aa: CASSVGSGMAYEQYF; CDR3nt: TGTGCCAGCAGCGTGGGGTCAGGGATGGCGTACGAGCAGTACTTC
j_gene: TRBJ2-7; abundance: -; v_gene: TRBV6-1; d_gene: -; CDR3aa: CASSEAWQEDYEQYF; CDR3nt: TGTGCCAGCAGTGAAGCTTGGCAGGAAGACTACGAGCAGTACTTC
j_gene: TRBJ1-5; abundance: -; v_gene: TRBV7-9; d_gene: TRBD1; CDR3aa: CASSFDRGEPQHF; CDR3nt: TGTGCCAGCAGCTTTGACAGGGGGGAGCCCCAGCATTTT
j_gene: TRBJ1-1; abundance: -; v_gene: TRBV15; d_gene: -; CDR3aa: CATSREPEGWVSEAFF; CDR3nt: TGTGCCACCAGCAGGGAGCCAGAGGGCTGGGTCTCTGAAGCTTTCTTT
j_gene: TRBJ1-3; abundance: -; v_gene: TRBV11-2; d_gene: -; CDR3aa: CASSREGNTIYF; CDR3nt: TGTGCCAGCAGCCGGGAGGGAAACACCATATATTTT
j_gene: TRBJ2-3; abundance: -; v_gene: TRBV5-5; d_gene: -; CDR3aa: CASSLGGLTTDTQYF; CDR3nt: TGTGCCAGCAGCTTGGGCGGGTTGACCACAGATACGCAGTATTTT
j_gene: TRBJ1-2; abundance: -; v_gene: TRBV7-6; d_gene: TRBD1; CDR3aa: CASSTQGADGYTF; CDR3nt: TGTGCCAGCAGCACACAGGGGGCGGATGGCTACACCTTC
j_gene: TRBJ2-5; abundance: -; v_gene: TRBV13; d_gene: TRBD2; CDR3aa: CASSPERGGPETQYF; CDR3nt: TGTGCCAGCAGCCCCGAGCGGGGGGGGCCAGAGACCCAGTACTTC
j_gene: TRBJ2-3; abundance: -; v_gene: TRBV28; d_gene: TRBD2; CDR3aa: CASSLGGSTDTQYF; CDR3nt: TGTGCCAGCAGTTTGGGGGGGAGCACAGATACGCAGTATTTT
j_gene: TRBJ1-6; abundance: few; v_gene: TRBV5-4; d_gene: -; CDR3aa: CASRTDSYSPLHF; CDR3nt: TGTGCCAGCAGGACGGACAGCTATTCACCCCTCCACTTT
j_gene: TRBJ1-3; abundance: -; v_gene: TRBV5-6; d_gene: -; CDR3aa: CASSFGAWGNTIYF; CDR3nt: TGTGCCAGCAGCTTTGGGGCGTGGGGAAACACCATATATTTT
j_gene: TRBJ1-5; abundance: -; v_gene: TRBV19; d_gene: TRBD1; CDR3aa: CATDRAAGQPQHF; CDR3nt: TGTGCCACCGACAGGGCGGCGGGTCAGCCCCAGCATTTT
j_gene: TRBJ1-6; abundance: -; v_gene: TRBV6-6; d_gene: -; CDR3aa: CASRDSTGSPLHF; CDR3nt: TGTGCCAGCAGGGACTCCACGGGCTCACCCCTCCACTTT
j_gene: TRBJ2-1; abundance: -; v_gene: TRBV3-1/TRBV3-2; d_gene: TRBD2; CDR3aa: CASSQTSGGASLTYNEQFF; CDR3nt: TGTGCCAGCAGTCAGACTAGCGGGGGGGCCTCCCTCACCTACAATGAGCAGTTCTTC
j_gene: TRBJ1-1; abundance: once; v_gene: TRBV12-3/TRBV12-4; d_gene: -; CDR3aa: CASSLRGTEAFF; CDR3nt: TGTGCCAGCAGTTTACGGGGGACTGAAGCTTTCTTT